These 17 T cell receptor beta chains were sequenced from one sample in a study of graft-versus-host responses after intestinal transplantation. Using immunoSEQ multiplex PCR, the repertoire was profiled, and TCRdb retains in-frame clones only, with some absent. The table has about 78,000 clones, around 91% seen once. These TCRs are of unknown antigen specificity. The sequences come from unstimulated CD8+ T cells sorted from spleen or lymph node cells, collected before transplant. These receptors came from a human donor who was the organ donor for an intestinal transplant.

V usage is TRBV4-2 and J usage is TRBJ1-6, with TRBD1 identical over 8 bases. Germline CDR1 reads LGHNA; CDR2 reads YNFKEQ. This CDR3 is 16 amino acids long. Trimming cost V 2 bases and J 10 bases; bases outside gene matches: 10. The CDR3 DNA reads as TGTGCCAGCAGCCAAAACGCGGGACAGGCTGGATCACCCCTCCACTTT. This translates into CASSQNAGQAGSPLHF.

This clone showed up just a few times. This chain joins TRBV7-9 and TRBJ2-7, with 8 bases matching TRBD2. CDR1 and CDR2 from the germline V gene are SEHNR and FQNEAQ (reference sequence). V shed 5 bases, J shed 4 bases, and the junction held 7 bases outside the gene matches. The CDR3 sequence is 14 residues long. CDR3 bases: TGTGCCAGCAGCCCTCCGGCGGGGGGATACGAGCAGTACGTC. It is translated as CASSPPAGGYEQYV.

The rearrangement joins TRBV7-2 to TRBJ2-1; possible D gene TRBD2, 7 bases. The germline gives CDR1 SGHTA, CDR2 FQGNSA. V gave up 3 bases and J gave up 8 bases, with 14 bases separating them. The CDR3 runs to 14 residues. The CDR3 DNA sequence: TGTGCCAGCAGCTTCGGACTAGGGGGGGATGAGCAGTTCTTC. Its translation: CASSFGLGGDEQFF.

The V gene is TRBV27, the J gene TRBJ1-6, with 7 bases matching TRBD1. V lost 5 bases to trimming and J lost 8 bases; unmatched junction nucleotides: 3. The CDR3 loop spans 13 amino acids. Germline loops: CDR1 MNHEY, CDR2 SMNVEV (reference sequence). Written as DNA, the CDR3 is TGTGCCAGCAGTCGCAGGGGGTATTCACCCCTCCACTTT. This encodes CASSRRGYSPLHF.

CDR3 protein: CATTPGGGWVNEKLFF. The DNA of the CDR3 is TGTGCCACCACGCCCGGTGGGGGGTGGGTTAATGAAAAACTGTTTTTT. The rearrangement links TRBV2 to TRBJ1-4, with D tentatively TRBD1 (5 bases). The germline V gene has CDR1 SNHLY and CDR2 FYNNEI. The V gene lost 10 bases and the J gene lost 4 bases, with 22 bases spanning the gap. The CDR3 runs 16 residues.

This chain connects TRBV5-4 to TRBJ1-1, with 7 bases matching TRBD1. The CDR3 totals 14 residues. Germline lookup yields CDR1 SGHNT and CDR2 YYREEE (reference sequence). With V trimmed by 3 bases and J by 3 bases, 5 bases remained unmatched. CDR3 region: CASSSDRAHTEAFF. CDR3 sequence (DNA): TGTGCCAGCAGCTCCGACAGGGCCCACACTGAAGCTTTCTTT.

This clone appeared a few times. This sequence joins TRBV4-3 and TRBJ1-6; no clear D. Germline V gene sequence: CDR1 LGHNA, CDR2 YSLEER. Trimming pared 2 bases from V and 7 bases from J, leaving 9 bases between. This CDR3 is built from 14 residues. CDR3 in amino acids: CASSQYPGNSPLHF. CDR3 nucleotide sequence: TGCGCCAGCAGCCAATATCCGGGAAATTCACCCCTCCACTTT.

About this clone: Additional DNA sequences in this sample encode the identical CDR3. The rearrangement joins TRBV6-1 to TRBJ1-5, with 8 bases lining up with TRBD1. Per the germline V gene, CDR1 is MNHNS and CDR2 is SASEGT. The CDR3 length is 14 residues. V shed 3 bases, J shed 4 bases, and the junction held 2 bases outside the gene matches. The CDR3 sequence: CASSEGQENQPQHF. DNA of the CDR3: TGTGCCAGCAGTGAGGGACAGGAAAATCAGCCCCAGCATTTT.

This clone came up once. The J gene is TRBJ2-3, the V gene TRBV11-2; 9 positions agree with TRBD2. This CDR3 has 16 residues. J was trimmed by 0 bases and V by 5 bases; bases with no gene match: 6. Germline-derived CDR1 and CDR2 are SGHAT and FQNNGV. The CDR3 nucleotides read TGTGCCAGCAGCCCGGAGCGGGGGGCGAGCACAGATACGCAGTATTTT. Encoded protein: CASSPERGASTDTQYF.

The chain is built from TRBV9 and TRBJ2-5, with a weak D call TRBD2 (6 bases). With 4 bases removed from V and 5 bases from J, the gap between germline ends came to 21 bases. CDR3 length: 16 residues. Germline values: CDR1 SGDLS, CDR2 YYNGEE. The CDR3 region has the DNA TGTGCCAGCAGCCTGAGCCGGGTGAGGGGAGGCGAGACCCAGTACTTC. Translated: CASSLSRVRGGETQYF.

A single count supports this clone. This chain links TRBV7-9 with TRBJ1-2; D gene ambiguous. From germline, CDR1 is SEHNR and CDR2 FQNEAQ (reference sequence). This CDR3 has 14 amino acids. Trimming removed 5 bases from V and 2 bases from J, with 12 bases in between. Written as DNA, the CDR3 is TGTGCCAGCAGCCTCATCGACGGGAACTATGGCTACACCTTC. Translation: CASSLIDGNYGYTF.

DNA of the CDR3: TGTGCCAGCAGCCCCACTAAGGCGGGGGGGCGACGGGAGCTGTTTTTT. Its translation is CASSPTKAGGRRELFF. The chain is built from TRBV13 and TRBJ2-2, with 9 bases matching TRBD2. This CDR3 is 16 amino acids long. The V and J ends lost 5 bases and 9 bases, in that order; junction bases with no gene match: 13. Germline CDR1 reads PRHDT; CDR2 reads FYEKMQ (reference sequence).

This clone was detected once. This chain links TRBV11-3 with TRBJ2-1; 8 nucleotides align to TRBD1. The length of the CDR3 is 15 residues. Germline assignment: CDR1 SGHNT and CDR2 YENEEA. Germline trimming cut 4 bases from V and 3 bases from J; bases unmatched to any gene: 5. For the CDR3, the DNA is TGTGCCAGCAGCTCCCGGGACAGGTACTACAATGAGCAGTTCTTC. Translated, it gives CASSSRDRYYNEQFF.

The chain couples TRBV4-1 to TRBJ2-2; possibly TRBD2 for D (5 bases). V was clipped by 3 bases and J by 4 bases, with 6 bases between them. This CDR3 comprises 13 residues. Per germline, CDR1 MGHRA and CDR2 YSYEKL. CDR3 sequence (DNA): TGCGCCAGCAGCCAGGGGAGCACCGGGGAGCTGTTTTTT. This sequence encodes CASSQGSTGELFF.

CDR3 sequence reads: CASSLLQRRDYGYTF. CDR3 bases: TGTGCCAGCAGCTTACTACAACGCCGGGACTATGGCTACACCTTC. This chain links TRBV13 with TRBJ1-2; D is unresolved. The CDR3 runs to 15 residues. V was cut by 2 bases and J by 3 bases, with 13 bases left in between. CDR1 is PRHDT and CDR2 is FYEKMQ in the germline V gene (reference sequence).

The gene calls are TRBV6-6 and TRBJ1-1; no reliable D call. The ends were cut back, 0 bases at V and 7 bases at J, with 9 bases in the middle. This CDR3 has 13 amino acids. In germline, CDR1 is MNHNY, CDR2 SVGAGI (reference sequence). The CDR3 sequence is CASSYSMEFEAFF. CDR3 DNA sequence: TGTGCCAGCAGTTACTCAATGGAGTTTGAAGCTTTCTTT.

The chain joins TRBV2 to TRBJ1-5; no reliable D call. This CDR3 contains 15 residues. Deletions cut 3 bases from V and 0 bases from J, with 9 bases between. Per germline, CDR1 SNHLY and CDR2 FYNNEI. In nucleotides, the CDR3 is TGTGCCAGCAGTGATGCCAGTAATAGCAATCAGCCCCAGCATTTT. Its protein product is CASSDASNSNQPQHF.